The rows below give T cell receptor beta chains drawn from one sample of a study of OX40 agonist ivuxolimab in advanced cancers. The data were produced by immunoSEQ multiplex PCR, yet TCRdb's version contains in-frame clones alone and is incomplete. Counted here are 60,000 to 80,000 clones, approximately 80% occurring once; the ten biggest clones make up 1.5% to 2%. This material consisted of CD4+ or CD8+ T cells sorted from blood, taken in a trial of the OX40 agonist ivuxolimab. These TCRs come from an adult with an advanced solid tumor such as melanoma, head and neck, liver or kidney cancer. CDR3s include the opening cysteine and the closing phenylalanine or tryptophan. A D gene is named only where the DNA matches it firmly. Some rows mark clone size as missing; the rest say once, few, many or name a class of expanded clone.

d_gene	v_gene	j_gene	abundance	CDR3aa	CDR3nt
.	TRBV9	TRBJ2-3	few	CASTGLANTQYF	TGTGCCAGCACGGGGCTAGCGAATACGCAGTATTTT
.	TRBV6-1	TRBJ1-2	.	CASSEQGIRGYTF	TGTGCCAGCAGTGAACAGGGGATACGGGGCTACACCTTC
.	TRBV5-4	TRBJ2-5	.	CASSRRADQETQYF	TGTGCCAGCAGCCGGAGGGCGGATCAAGAGACCCAGTACTTC
.	TRBV7-2	TRBJ2-2	.	CASSLGEIGELFF	TGTGCCAGCAGCTTAGGGGAAATCGGGGAGCTGTTTTTT
.	TRBV30	TRBJ1-3	.	CACTRDSGNTIYF	TGTGCCTGCACCAGGGACTCTGGAAACACCATATATTTT
TRBD1	TRBV5-6	TRBJ2-1	.	CASSLTGLRSYNEQFF	TGTGCCAGCAGCCTGACAGGGTTGAGGTCCTACAATGAGCAGTTCTTC
.	TRBV5-1	TRBJ2-2	.	CASSRPEGTGELFF	TGCGCCAGCAGCCGCCCGGAGGGGACCGGGGAGCTGTTTTTT
.	TRBV10-1	TRBJ1-1	.	CASTLQELNTEAFF	TGCGCCAGCACCCTACAGGAGTTGAACACTGAAGCTTTCTTT
.	TRBV6-5	TRBJ1-6	.	CASSLRFGGILHF	TGTGCCAGCAGTTTACGATTCGGTGGGATCCTCCACTTT
.	TRBV5-1	TRBJ1-1	few	CASRGTNTEAFF	TGCGCCAGCAGAGGAACGAACACTGAAGCTTTCTTT
.	TRBV4-2	TRBJ2-7	.	CASSQEGRYTYEQYF	TGTGCCAGCAGCCAAGAGGGCAGGTACACCTACGAGCAGTACTTC
TRBD2	TRBV28	TRBJ2-2	.	CASTSGNTGELFF	TGTGCCAGCACTAGCGGGAACACCGGGGAGCTGTTTTTT
.	TRBV10-3	TRBJ2-2	.	CAINRESGELFF	TGTGCCATCAACAGGGAGTCCGGGGAGCTGTTTTTT
.	TRBV28	TRBJ2-3	.	CASSSPPELTDTQYF	TGTGCCAGCAGTTCCCCCCCAGAACTCACAGATACGCAGTATTTT
.	TRBV28	TRBJ1-5	.	CASSSPAQPQHF	TGTGCCAGCAGTTCCCCCGCTCAGCCCCAGCATTTT
.	TRBV29-1	TRBJ1-2	.	CSVSPGYGYTF	TGCAGCGTCAGTCCCGGGTATGGCTACACCTTC
.	TRBV29-1	TRBJ1-4	.	CSVEIQGPGEKLFF	TGCAGCGTTGAGATACAGGGCCCGGGAGAAAAACTGTTTTTT
.	TRBV6-5	TRBJ1-4	.	CASGRAEWREKLFF	TGTGCCAGCGGGAGGGCGGAGTGGAGGGAAAAACTGTTTTTT
.	TRBV28	TRBJ1-1	.	CASAPAGENTEAFF	TGTGCCAGCGCACCTGCAGGGGAGAACACTGAAGCTTTCTTT
TRBD1	TRBV15	TRBJ1-2	.	CATSRDIDRGNGYTF	TGTGCCACCAGCAGAGATATCGACAGGGGCAATGGCTACACCTTC
TRBD2	TRBV5-1	TRBJ2-5	.	CASSPGLAGGRETQYF	TGCGCCAGCAGCCCGGGACTAGCGGGAGGCAGGGAGACCCAGTACTTC
.	TRBV20-1	TRBJ2-7	.	CSATRSYEQYF	TGCAGTGCTACTAGGAGCTACGAGCAGTACTTC
.	TRBV28	TRBJ2-7	.	CASSSGGADLPYEQYF	TGTGCCAGCAGTTCGGGGGGCGCCGACTTGCCCTACGAGCAGTACTTC
TRBD2	TRBV2	TRBJ2-5	.	CASRFIAGAEETQYF	TGTGCCAGCAGGTTTATAGCGGGAGCGGAAGAGACCCAGTACTTC